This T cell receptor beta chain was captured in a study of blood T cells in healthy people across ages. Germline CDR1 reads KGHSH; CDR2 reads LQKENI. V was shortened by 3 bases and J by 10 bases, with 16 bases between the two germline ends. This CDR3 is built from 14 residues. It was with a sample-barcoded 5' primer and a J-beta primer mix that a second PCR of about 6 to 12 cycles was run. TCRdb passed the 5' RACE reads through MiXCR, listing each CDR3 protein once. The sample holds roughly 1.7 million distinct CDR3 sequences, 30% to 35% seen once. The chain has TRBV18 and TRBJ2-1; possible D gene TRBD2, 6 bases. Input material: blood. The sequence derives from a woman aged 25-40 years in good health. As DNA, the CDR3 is TGTGCCAGCTCACCGCCCTTCCGGAGCGGGGAGCAGTTCTTC. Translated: CASSPPFRSGEQFF.